This T cell receptor (beta chain) was sequenced for a study of T cell responses to AZD1222 COVID-19 vaccine. J was trimmed by 5 bases and V by 6 bases; bases with no gene match: 4. The CDR3 extends over 13 amino acids. The germline V gene encodes CDR1 MDHEN and CDR2 SYDVKM. The method was immunoSEQ multiplex PCR; TCRdb's version includes in-frame clones alone and lacks a portion of them. This table has around 150,000 clones, more than 85% appearing once. The receptor was derived from an adult who received the AZD1222 COVID-19 vaccine. The specimen was peripheral blood, collected 28 days after the second AZD1222 dose. The chain has TRBV28 and TRBJ2-7, with 10 bases lining up with TRBD2. The CDR3 loop reads CASSLAGVHEQYF. CDR3 nucleotides: TGTGCCAGCAGCCTAGCGGGAGTCCACGAGCAGTACTTC. Using reference TRBV28 and TRBJ2-7 for the parts outside the CDR3, the full variable domain is DVKVTQSSRYLVKRTGEKVFLECVQDMDHENMFWYRQDPGLGLRLIYFSYDVKMKEKGDIPEGYSVSREKKERFSLILESASTNQTSMYLCASSLAGVHEQYFGPGTRLTVT.